The 18 T cell receptor beta chains listed next were all sequenced from one sample in a study of blood T cell repertoires in COVID-19. Method: immunoSEQ multiplex PCR; TCRdb's copy keeps in-frame clones and lacks some. There are more than 150,000 clones in the sample; roughly 86% occur only once, and roughly 2.5% lies in the top ten. Sequenced: peripheral blood. Receptors originate from a man aged 40-49 years with active or convalescent COVID-19.

The chain links TRBV7-6 to TRBJ2-2, with 10 bases aligning to TRBD2. The CDR3 is 17 residues long. Germline V gene data show CDR1 as SGHVS and CDR2 as FNYEAQ. The trim removed 1 base at V and 2 bases at J, leaving 4 bases unmatched. CDR3 DNA: TGTGCCAGCAGCTTAGAGGCTAGCGGGGGCAACACCGGGGAGCTGTTTTTT. Encoded protein: CASSLEASGGNTGELFF.

V gene TRBV25-1 combines with J gene TRBJ2-5; TRBD2 might be the D (7 bases). The CDR3 spans 16 residues. Trimming left V 7 bases short and J 0 bases short, with 18 bases between. The germline V gene has CDR1 MGHDK and CDR2 SYGVNS. The CDR3 region has the DNA TGTGCCAGCACAAGGGGGGGGGAAGGGTACCAAGAGACCCAGTACTTC. Protein product: CASTRGGEGYQETQYF.

The chain is built from TRBV13 and TRBJ2-1; D may be TRBD1 (6 bases). The germline V and J ends were trimmed by 4 bases and 4 bases, with 20 bases remaining between them. Per the germline V gene, CDR1 is PRHDT and CDR2 is FYEKMQ (reference sequence). This CDR3 contains 17 residues. Written as DNA, the CDR3 is TGTGCCAGCAGCTCCCGGGACACCGAGACCCTATACAATGAGCAGTTCTTC. As protein: CASSSRDTETLYNEQFF.

In this sample, this clone turned up a few times. The CDR3 protein is CASSPPDRGWNTEAFF. DNA for the CDR3: TGTGCCAGCTCACCACCGGATAGAGGGTGGAACACTGAAGCTTTCTTT. The genes are TRBV18 and TRBJ1-1, with D uncertain. Germline loops: CDR1 KGHSH, CDR2 LQKENI. V was trimmed by 0 bases and J by 1 base, leaving 12 bases between them. The CDR3 totals 16 residues.

The chain has TRBV28 and TRBJ1-6; 10 bases line up with TRBD1. V lost 5 bases to trimming and J lost 8 bases; unmatched junction nucleotides: 9. Germline V gene lookup returns CDR1 MDHEN and CDR2 SYDVKM. The CDR3 has 16 amino acids. CDR3 sequence (DNA): TGTGCCAGCAGTAACTACGCTGGGACAGGGGATTCACCCCTCCACTTT. This gives the protein CASSNYAGTGDSPLHF.

The V and J genes are TRBV11-3 and TRBJ2-1, with 8 bases identical to TRBD2. In germline, CDR1 is SGHNT, CDR2 YENEEA. V shed 7 bases and J 5 bases; nucleotides not matched to a gene: 10. This CDR3 has 15 residues. CDR3 nucleotide sequence: TGTGCCAGCACCTCGGCGGGGGGTCCCAACAATGAGCAGTTCTTC. Translation: CASTSAGGPNNEQFF.

V is TRBV3-1 (or the pseudogene TRBV3-2) and J is TRBJ2-2; 8 bases agree with TRBD1. Germline CDR1 is LGHDT and CDR2 is YNNKEL (reference sequence). J was trimmed by 3 bases and V by 3 bases; bases with no gene match: 9. The CDR3 totals 17 residues. CDR3 sequence reads: CASSHSRGRTHTGELFF. CDR3 in DNA: TGTGCCAGCAGCCATAGCAGGGGGCGGACCCACACCGGGGAGCTGTTTTTT.

The V gene is TRBV3-1 (or the pseudogene TRBV3-2), the J gene TRBJ2-7; TRBD2 agrees at 8 bases. This CDR3 has 14 residues. The germline V gene has CDR1 LGHDT and CDR2 YNNKEL (reference sequence). V lost 6 bases, J lost 2 bases, and 6 bases stayed unmatched. The CDR3 DNA reads as TGTGCCAGCAGGGGCCGGGGGGGGACCTACGAGCAGTACTTC. This translates into CASRGRGGTYEQYF.

J is TRBJ1-2 and V is TRBV29-1; 7 bases fit TRBD1. Germline lookup yields CDR1 SQVTM and CDR2 ANQGSEA. V gave up 7 bases and J gave up 9 bases; unmatched junction bases: 14. The CDR3 has 13 amino acids. The CDR3 loop is CSAVTGNGASYTF. The DNA for the CDR3 is TGCAGCGCCGTGACAGGGAATGGGGCAAGCTACACCTTC.

The chain recombines TRBV6-5 with TRBJ2-7, with D perhaps matching TRBD2 (6 bases). The CDR3 covers 12 residues. V was clipped by 7 bases and J by 1 base, with 8 bases between them. Germline loops: CDR1 MNHEY, CDR2 SVGAGI. CDR3: CASKEGSYEQYF. The CDR3 DNA is TGTGCCAGCAAGGAGGGATCCTACGAGCAGTACTTC.

The rearrangement joins TRBV28 to TRBJ1-2; D possibly corresponds to TRBD1 (5 bases). Trimming pared 8 bases from V and 3 bases from J, leaving 7 bases between. Germline loops: CDR1 MDHEN, CDR2 SYDVKM. This CDR3 contains 11 residues. CDR3 loop: CASGGYYGYTF. The DNA of the CDR3 is TGTGCCAGCGGGGGGTACTATGGCTACACCTTC.

For the CDR3, the DNA is TGTGCCAGCAGCGTAGATTTGACAGGGGGAGGAAACACCATATATTTT. It translates to CASSVDLTGGGNTIYF. V and J are TRBV9 and TRBJ1-3; 9 bases match TRBD1. CDR1 is SGDLS and CDR2 is YYNGEE in the germline V gene. The CDR3 is made up of 16 amino acids. J gave up 4 bases and V 0 bases, and 5 bases lay outside the gene matches. Drawing the rest from reference TRBV9 and TRBJ1-3, the complete variable domain is DSGVTQTPKHLITATGQRVTLRCSPRSGDLSVYWYQQSLDQGLQFLIQYYNGEERAKGNILERFSAQQFPDLHSELNLSSLELGDSALYFCASSVDLTGGGNTIYFGEGSWLTVV.

The chain combines TRBV7-3 with TRBJ2-1; tentatively, D is TRBD2 (6 bases). V was cut by 5 bases and J by 8 bases, with 10 bases left in between. The CDR3 spans 12 residues. Looked up from germline, CDR1 is SGHTA and CDR2 is FQGTGA. The CDR3: CASSPGADEQFF. The CDR3 DNA is TGTGCCAGCAGCCCGGGAGCAGATGAGCAGTTCTTC.

This chain joins TRBV3-1 (or the pseudogene TRBV3-2) and TRBJ1-2; 7 bases line up with TRBD1. CDR3 size: 17 residues. V gave up 0 bases and J gave up 7 bases; unmatched junction bases: 14. In germline, CDR1 is LGHDT, CDR2 YNNKEL (reference sequence). The CDR3 sequence is CASSQDLGGQVTSGYTF. In DNA form, the CDR3 reads TGTGCCAGCAGCCAAGATCTTGGAGGACAGGTCACGAGTGGCTACACCTTC.

This chain connects TRBV3-1 (or the pseudogene TRBV3-2) to TRBJ2-3; TRBD2 matches 9 bases. Unmatched junction bases numbered 7, after V lost 0 bases and J lost 6 bases. In germline, CDR1 is LGHDT, CDR2 YNNKEL (reference sequence). The CDR3 spans 16 residues. In nucleotides, the CDR3 is TGTGCCAGCAGCCAAGATCCGGGACTAGCCTTGGATACGCAGTATTTT. Protein sequence: CASSQDPGLALDTQYF.

The chain has TRBV19 and TRBJ1-6; possibly TRBD1 for D (5 bases). The V end lost 7 bases, the J end lost 5 bases, and 15 bases lay between the germline ends. The V gene's germline CDR1 is LNHDA and CDR2 SQIVND (reference sequence). CDR3 length equals 15 residues. The CDR3 DNA sequence: TGTGCCAGTAATCGACGGACAATAGATAATTCACCCCTCCACTTT. Encoded protein: CASNRRTIDNSPLHF.

The chain employs TRBV7-9 and TRBJ1-1; no clear D. Germline V CDR1 and CDR2: SEHNR, FQNEAQ (reference sequence). The CDR3 is made up of 12 amino acids. Trimming took 2 bases from V and 6 from J, leaving 7 bases between them. This CDR3 is CASSLSSPEAFF. DNA of the CDR3: TGTGCCAGCAGCTTATCATCCCCTGAAGCTTTCTTT.

The CDR3 DNA sequence: TGCGCCAGCAGCTTGTTGGCGACAGGGGGGGCCTCCGAGCAGTACTTC. Translating it yields CASSLLATGGASEQYF. The chain has TRBV5-1 and TRBJ2-7; 9 bases fit TRBD1. CDR3 length equals 16 residues. The trim removed 1 base at V and 6 bases at J, leaving 11 bases unmatched. The germline CDR1 and CDR2 sequences are SGHRS and YFSETQ.